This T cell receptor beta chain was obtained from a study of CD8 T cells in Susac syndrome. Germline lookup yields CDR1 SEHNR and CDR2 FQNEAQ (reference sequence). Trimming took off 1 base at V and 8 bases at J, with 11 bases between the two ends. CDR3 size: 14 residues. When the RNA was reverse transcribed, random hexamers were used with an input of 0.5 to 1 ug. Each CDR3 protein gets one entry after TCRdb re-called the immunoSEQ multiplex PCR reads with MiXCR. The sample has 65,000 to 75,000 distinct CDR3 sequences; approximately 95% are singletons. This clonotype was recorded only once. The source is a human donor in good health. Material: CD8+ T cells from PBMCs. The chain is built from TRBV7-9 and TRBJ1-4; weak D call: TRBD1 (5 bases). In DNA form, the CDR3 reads TGTGCCAGCAGCTTAGTGGGGCAGGCCGAAAAACTGTTTTTT. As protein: CASSLVGQAEKLFF.